A single sample gave rise to the 3 T cell receptor beta chains below, sequenced in a study of blood T cell repertoires in COVID-19. Only in-frame clones appear in the TCRdb table, and some are missing; sequencing was by immunoSEQ multiplex PCR. The sample yields 220,000 or so clones, approximately 77% seen once. The sequenced material came from peripheral blood. These receptors came from a woman over 75 with acute or convalescent COVID-19.

This chain uses TRBV4-1 with TRBJ1-1; 8 bases align to TRBD1. With V trimmed by 2 bases and J by 1 base, 3 bases remained unmatched. Germline-derived CDR1 and CDR2 are MGHRA and YSYEKL. This CDR3 is 15 amino acids long. Here the CDR3 reads CASSQTGQGNTEAFF. CDR3 DNA: TGCGCCAGCAGCCAAACCGGACAGGGGAACACTGAAGCTTTCTTT.

This rearrangement joins TRBV18 to TRBJ2-5, with D tentatively TRBD2 (7 bases). The CDR3 extends over 14 amino acids. Germline V gene lookup returns CDR1 KGHSH and CDR2 LQKENI. V lost 3 bases, J lost 5 bases, and 13 bases lay in between. CDR3 residues: CASSPGGLAETQYF. The CDR3 DNA is TGTGCCAGCTCACCGGGGGGGCTAGCCGAGACCCAGTACTTC.

The chain employs TRBV7-2 and TRBJ1-2; D is possibly TRBD1 (5 bases). CDR1 SGHTA and CDR2 FQGNSA come from the germline V gene. V lost 1 base, J lost 7 bases, and 22 bases lay in between. The CDR3 consists of 17 residues. In DNA form, the CDR3 reads TGTGCCAGCAGCTTAGGCACCCCCCGACGGGGGATGGGTGGCTACACCTTC. Residues: CASSLGTPRRGMGGYTF.